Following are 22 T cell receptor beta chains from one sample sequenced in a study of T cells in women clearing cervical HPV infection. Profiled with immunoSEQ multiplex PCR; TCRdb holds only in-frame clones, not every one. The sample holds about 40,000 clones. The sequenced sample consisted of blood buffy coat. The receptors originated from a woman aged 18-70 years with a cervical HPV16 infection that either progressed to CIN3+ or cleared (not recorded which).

The CDR3 bases that were read are TGCGCCAGCTCGCGCTTACAGGGGGGAAACACCGGGGAG. It yields the protein CASSRLQGGNTGE. The CDR3 reads in full as CASSRLQGGNTGELFF. The chain has TRBV10-1 and TRBJ2-2, with 8 bases matching TRBD1. The read finishes 3 residues shy of the CDR3 end, and the germline J gene is used to complete it. The germline V gene encodes CDR1 WNHNN and CDR2 SYGVQD (reference sequence). CDR3 length: 16 residues. The ends lost 8 bases at V and 2 bases at J; junction bases unmatched: 10.

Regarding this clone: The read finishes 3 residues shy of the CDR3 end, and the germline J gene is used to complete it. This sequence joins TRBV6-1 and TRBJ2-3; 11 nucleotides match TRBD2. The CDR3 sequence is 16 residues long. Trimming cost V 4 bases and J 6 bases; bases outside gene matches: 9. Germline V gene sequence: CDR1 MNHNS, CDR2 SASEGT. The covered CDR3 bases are TGTGCCAGCAGTGGCCCTAGCGGGGGGCTCCTGGATACG. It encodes CASSGPSGGLLDT. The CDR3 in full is CASSGPSGGLLDTQYF.

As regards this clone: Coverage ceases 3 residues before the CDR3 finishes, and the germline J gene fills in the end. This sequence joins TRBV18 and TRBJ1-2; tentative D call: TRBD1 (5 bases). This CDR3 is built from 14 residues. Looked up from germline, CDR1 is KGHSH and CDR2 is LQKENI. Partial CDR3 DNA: TGTGCCAGCTCACCTCCAGCGGGGGAAGATACC. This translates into CASSPPAGEDT. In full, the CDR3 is CASSPPAGEDTYTF.

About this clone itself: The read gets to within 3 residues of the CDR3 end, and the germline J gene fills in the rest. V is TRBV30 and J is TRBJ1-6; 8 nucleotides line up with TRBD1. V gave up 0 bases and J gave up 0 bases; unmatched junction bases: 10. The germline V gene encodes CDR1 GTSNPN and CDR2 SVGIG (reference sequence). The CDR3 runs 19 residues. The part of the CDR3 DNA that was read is TGTGCCTGGAGTGTAAACAGGGGGGTACAGAGCTCCTATAATTCACCC. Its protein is CAWSVNRGVQSSYNSP. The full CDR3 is CAWSVNRGVQSSYNSPLHF.

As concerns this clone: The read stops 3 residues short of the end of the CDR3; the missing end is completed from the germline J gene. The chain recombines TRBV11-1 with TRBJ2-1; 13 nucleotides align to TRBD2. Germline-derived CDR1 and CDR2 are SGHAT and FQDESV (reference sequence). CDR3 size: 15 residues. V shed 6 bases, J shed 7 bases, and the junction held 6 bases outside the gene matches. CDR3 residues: CASSRGLAGVNEQFF. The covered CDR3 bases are TGTGCCAGCAGTCGCGGACTAGCGGGAGTTAATGAG.

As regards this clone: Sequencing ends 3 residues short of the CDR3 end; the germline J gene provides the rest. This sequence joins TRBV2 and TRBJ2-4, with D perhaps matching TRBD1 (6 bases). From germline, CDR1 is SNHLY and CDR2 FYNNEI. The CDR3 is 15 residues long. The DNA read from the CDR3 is TGTGCCAGCACCCTCGAGGCTGGGGGCCTCTATGGT. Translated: CASTLEAGGLYG. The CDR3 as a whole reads CASTLEAGGLYGQYF.

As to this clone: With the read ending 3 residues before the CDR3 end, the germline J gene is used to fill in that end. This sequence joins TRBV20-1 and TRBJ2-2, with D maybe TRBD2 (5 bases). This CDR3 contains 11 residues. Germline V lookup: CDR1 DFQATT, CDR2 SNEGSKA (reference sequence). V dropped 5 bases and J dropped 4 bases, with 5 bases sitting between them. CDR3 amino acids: CSARGTGELFF. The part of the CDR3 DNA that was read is TGCAGTGCTCGGGGCACCGGGGAG.

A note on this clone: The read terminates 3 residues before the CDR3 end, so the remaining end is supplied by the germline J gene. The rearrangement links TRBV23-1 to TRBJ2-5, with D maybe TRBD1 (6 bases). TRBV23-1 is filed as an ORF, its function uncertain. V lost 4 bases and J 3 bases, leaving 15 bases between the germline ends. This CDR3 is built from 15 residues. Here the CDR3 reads CASSPLRGWEETQYF. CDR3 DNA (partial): TGCGCCAGCAGTCCCCTCAGGGGATGGGAAGAGACC.

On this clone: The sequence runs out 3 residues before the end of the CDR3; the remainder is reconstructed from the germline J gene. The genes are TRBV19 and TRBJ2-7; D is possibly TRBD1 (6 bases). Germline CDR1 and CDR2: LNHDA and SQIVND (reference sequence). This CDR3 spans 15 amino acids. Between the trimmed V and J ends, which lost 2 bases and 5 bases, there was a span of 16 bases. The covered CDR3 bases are TGTGCCAGTAGTATATCCCCAACAGGGAGTCACGAG. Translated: CASSISPTGSHE. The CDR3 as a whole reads CASSISPTGSHEQYF.

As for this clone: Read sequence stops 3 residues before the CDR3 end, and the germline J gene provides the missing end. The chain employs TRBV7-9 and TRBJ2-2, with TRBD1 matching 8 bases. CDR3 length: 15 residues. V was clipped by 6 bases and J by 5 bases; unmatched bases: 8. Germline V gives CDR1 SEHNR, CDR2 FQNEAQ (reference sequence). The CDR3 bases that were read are TGTGCCAGCAGACCGGGACAGGCTTTTACCGGGGAG. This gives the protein CASRPGQAFTGE. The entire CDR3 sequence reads CASRPGQAFTGELFF.

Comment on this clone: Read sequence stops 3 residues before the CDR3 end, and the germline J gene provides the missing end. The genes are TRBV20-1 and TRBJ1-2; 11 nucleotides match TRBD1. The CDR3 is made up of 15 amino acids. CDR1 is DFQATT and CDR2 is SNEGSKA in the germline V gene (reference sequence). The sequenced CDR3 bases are TGCAGTGCTGCCGGGACAGGGGGTTTTAAAGATGAC. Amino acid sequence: CSAAGTGGFKDD. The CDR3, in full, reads CSAAGTGGFKDDYTF.

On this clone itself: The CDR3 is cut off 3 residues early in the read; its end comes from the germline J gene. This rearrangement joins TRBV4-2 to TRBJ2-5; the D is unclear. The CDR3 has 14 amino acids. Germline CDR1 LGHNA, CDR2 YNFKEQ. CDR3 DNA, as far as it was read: TGTGCCAGCAGCCAAGATGGGTGGGCAGATACC. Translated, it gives CASSQDGWADT. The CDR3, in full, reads CASSQDGWADTQYF.

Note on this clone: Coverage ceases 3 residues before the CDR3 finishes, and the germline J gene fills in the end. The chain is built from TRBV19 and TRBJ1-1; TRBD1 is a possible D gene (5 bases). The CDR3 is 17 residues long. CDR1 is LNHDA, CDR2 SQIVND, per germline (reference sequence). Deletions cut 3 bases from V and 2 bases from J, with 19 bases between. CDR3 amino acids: CASSIIGGGMVNTEAFF. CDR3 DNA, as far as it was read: TGTGCCAGTAGTATTATTGGGGGGGGTATGGTTAACACTGAA.

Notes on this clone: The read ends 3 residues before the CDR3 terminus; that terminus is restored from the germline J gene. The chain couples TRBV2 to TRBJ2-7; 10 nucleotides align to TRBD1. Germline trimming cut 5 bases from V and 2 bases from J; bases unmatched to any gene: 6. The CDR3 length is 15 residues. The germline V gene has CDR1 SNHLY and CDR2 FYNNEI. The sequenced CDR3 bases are TGTGCCAGCAGTCTGGACAGGGGGATACCCTACGAG. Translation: CASSLDRGIPYE. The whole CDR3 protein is CASSLDRGIPYEQYF.

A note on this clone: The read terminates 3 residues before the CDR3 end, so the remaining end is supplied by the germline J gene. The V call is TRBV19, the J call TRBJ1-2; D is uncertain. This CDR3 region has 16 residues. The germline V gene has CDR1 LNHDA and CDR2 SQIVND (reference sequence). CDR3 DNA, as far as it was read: TGTGCCAGTAGTACGTCTAGCGGAGCCACCACAGATACC. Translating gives CASSTSSGATTDT. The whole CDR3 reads CASSTSSGATTDTYTF.

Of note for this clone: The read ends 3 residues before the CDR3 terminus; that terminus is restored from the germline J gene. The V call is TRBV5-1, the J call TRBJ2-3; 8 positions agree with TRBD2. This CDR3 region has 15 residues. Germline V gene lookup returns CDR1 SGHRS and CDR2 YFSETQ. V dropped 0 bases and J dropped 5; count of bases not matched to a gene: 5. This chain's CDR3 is CASSLAGGAIDTQYF. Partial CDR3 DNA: TGCGCCAGCAGCTTGGCCGGGGGGGCCATAGATACG.

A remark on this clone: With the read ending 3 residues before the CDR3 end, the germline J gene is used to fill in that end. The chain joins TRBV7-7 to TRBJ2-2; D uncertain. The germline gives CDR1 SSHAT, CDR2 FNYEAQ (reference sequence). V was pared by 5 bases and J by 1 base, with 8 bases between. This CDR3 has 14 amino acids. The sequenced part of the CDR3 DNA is TGTGCCAGCAGCCCCCGCGAGAACACCGGGGAG. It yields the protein CASSPRENTGE. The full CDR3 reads CASSPRENTGELFF.

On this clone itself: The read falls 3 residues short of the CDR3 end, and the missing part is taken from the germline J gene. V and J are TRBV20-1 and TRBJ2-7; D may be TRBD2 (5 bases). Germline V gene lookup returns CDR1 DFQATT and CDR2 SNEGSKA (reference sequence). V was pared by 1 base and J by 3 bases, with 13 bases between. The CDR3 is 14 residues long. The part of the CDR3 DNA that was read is TGCAGTGCTAGAGGCGAGCGGTCATTCTACGAG. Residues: CSARGERSFYE. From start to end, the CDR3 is CSARGERSFYEQYF.

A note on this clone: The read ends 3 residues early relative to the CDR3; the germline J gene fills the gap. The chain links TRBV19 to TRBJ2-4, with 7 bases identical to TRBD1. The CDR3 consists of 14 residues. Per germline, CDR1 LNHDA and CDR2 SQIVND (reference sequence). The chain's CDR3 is CASSMETGNYGQYF. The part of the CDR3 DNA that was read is TGTGCCAGTAGTATGGAGACAGGGAACTATGGT.

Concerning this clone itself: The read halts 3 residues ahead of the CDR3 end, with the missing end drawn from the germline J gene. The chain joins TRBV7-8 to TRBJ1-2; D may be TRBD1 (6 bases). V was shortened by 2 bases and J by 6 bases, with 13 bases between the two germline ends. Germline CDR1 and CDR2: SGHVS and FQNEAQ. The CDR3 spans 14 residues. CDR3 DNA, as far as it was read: TGTGCCAGCAGCTTAACAGGGCCCCGACATGGC. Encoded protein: CASSLTGPRHG. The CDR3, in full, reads CASSLTGPRHGYTF.

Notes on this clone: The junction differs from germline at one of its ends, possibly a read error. Partial CDR3 DNA: TGTGTCAGCAGCTTAGGTGGGCCCGAGTCGGATGAA. Protein sequence: CVSSLGGPESDE. The full-length CDR3 reads as CVSSLGGPESDEAFF. This chain joins TRBV13 and TRBJ1-1; unclear D gene. The read comes to an end 3 residues before the CDR3 does, leaving the germline J gene to fill in the end. The germline V gene encodes CDR1 PRHDT and CDR2 FYEKMQ (reference sequence). The CDR3 length is 15 residues.

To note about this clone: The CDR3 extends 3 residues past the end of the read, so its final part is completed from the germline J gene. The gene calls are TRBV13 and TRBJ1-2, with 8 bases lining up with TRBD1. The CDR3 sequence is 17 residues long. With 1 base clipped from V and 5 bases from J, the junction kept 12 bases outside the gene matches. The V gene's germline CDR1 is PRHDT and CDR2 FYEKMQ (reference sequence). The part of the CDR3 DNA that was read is TGTGCCAGCAGCTTAGTCCAGGGGGCAATTCGCCCATATGGC. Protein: CASSLVQGAIRPYG. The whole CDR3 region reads CASSLVQGAIRPYGYTF.